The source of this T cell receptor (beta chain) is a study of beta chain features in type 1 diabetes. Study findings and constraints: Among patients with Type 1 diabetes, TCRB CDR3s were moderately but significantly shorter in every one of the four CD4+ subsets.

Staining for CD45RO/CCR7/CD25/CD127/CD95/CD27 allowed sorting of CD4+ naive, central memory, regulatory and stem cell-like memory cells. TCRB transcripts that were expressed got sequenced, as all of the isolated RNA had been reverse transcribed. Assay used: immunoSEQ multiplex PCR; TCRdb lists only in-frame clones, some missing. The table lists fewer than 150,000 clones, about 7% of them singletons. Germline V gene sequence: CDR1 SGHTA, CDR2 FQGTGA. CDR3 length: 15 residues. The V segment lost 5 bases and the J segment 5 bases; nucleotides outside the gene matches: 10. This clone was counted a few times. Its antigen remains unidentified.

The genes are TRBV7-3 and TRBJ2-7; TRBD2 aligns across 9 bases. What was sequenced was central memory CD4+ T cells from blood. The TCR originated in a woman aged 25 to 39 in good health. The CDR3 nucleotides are TGTGCCAGCAGCCCCCGGGCGGGAGGGCAACACGAGCAGTACTTC. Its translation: CASSPRAGGQHEQYF.